This TCR beta chain stems from a study of control samples from healthy donors and cancer patients. V was shortened by 1 base and J by 8 bases, with 11 bases between the two germline ends. CDR1 SEHNR and CDR2 FQNEAQ come from the germline V gene (reference sequence). This CDR3 comprises 13 residues. The table came from immunoSEQ multiplex PCR; TCRdb's copy has only in-frame clones and leaves some out. The sample lists roughly 80,000 clones, roughly 88% occurring once. The rearrangement uses TRBV7-9 and TRBJ1-2; D is ambiguous. The sequence was collected from a woman aged 45-65 years in good health. What was sequenced was blood. The CDR3 nucleotides are TGTGCCAGCAGCTTAGGAGGGTCATTGGGCTACACCTTC. Protein product: CASSLGGSLGYTF.